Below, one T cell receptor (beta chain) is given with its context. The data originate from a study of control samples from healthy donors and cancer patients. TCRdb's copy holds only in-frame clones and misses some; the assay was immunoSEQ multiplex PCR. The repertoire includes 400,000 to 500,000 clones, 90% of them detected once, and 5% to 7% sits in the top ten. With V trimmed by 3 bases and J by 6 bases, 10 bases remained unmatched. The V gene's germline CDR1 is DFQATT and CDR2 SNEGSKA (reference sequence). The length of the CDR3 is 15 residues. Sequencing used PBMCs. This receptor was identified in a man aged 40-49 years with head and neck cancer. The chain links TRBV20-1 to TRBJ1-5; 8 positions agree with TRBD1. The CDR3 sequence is CSASGSGGRGQPQHF. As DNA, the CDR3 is TGCAGTGCTAGTGGGTCAGGGGGCCGCGGTCAGCCCCAGCATTTT.